This T cell receptor (beta chain) was sequenced during a study of T cell repertoires in cytomegalovirus infection. Overall study context: Public TCR beta signatures were indicative of both CMV infection and a matching HLA type.

TCRdb passed the reads through MiXCR, listing each CDR3 protein once. Of around 710,000 distinct CDR3 sequences listed, almost 30% are singletons. The germline V and J ends were trimmed by 6 bases and 4 bases, with 18 bases remaining between them. The germline CDR1 and CDR2 sequences are SEHNR and FQNEAQ (reference sequence). CDR3 length equals 15 residues. This clonotype was seen many times. Its antigen is still unknown. Findings and limits, study-wide: There were carriers of CMV plus the relevant HLA, and cumulative public TCR beta family frequency identified them.

The J gene is TRBJ1-2, the V gene TRBV7-9; no clear D. Sequenced here: cultured CD8+ T cells from PBMCs, sampled from culture after CMV antigen stimulation. This TCR was recovered from a human donor in good health (CMV status not recorded). Some clones in this sample may be carry-over from other donors' samples. The CDR3 DNA reads as TGTGCCAGCAGTCGGAGCCAGGAGCGTAGCTATGGCTACACCTTC. Translation: CASSRSQERSYGYTF.